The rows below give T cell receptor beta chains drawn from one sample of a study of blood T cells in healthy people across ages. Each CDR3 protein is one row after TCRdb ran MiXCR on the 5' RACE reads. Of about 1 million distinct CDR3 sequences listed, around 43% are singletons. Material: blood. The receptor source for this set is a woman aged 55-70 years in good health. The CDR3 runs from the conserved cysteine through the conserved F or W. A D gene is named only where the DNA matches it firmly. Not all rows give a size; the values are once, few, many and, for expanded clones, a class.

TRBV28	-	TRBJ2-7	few	TGTGCCAGCAGTGTGGAGTTTCGAGGCGAGCAGTACTTC	CASSVEFRGEQYF
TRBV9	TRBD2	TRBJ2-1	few	TGTGCCAGCAGCGCTAGCGGGGGGGCCTACAATGAGCAGTTCTTC	CASSASGGAYNEQFF
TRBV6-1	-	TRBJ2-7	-	TGTGCCAGCAGTGAAAACTTGGTGGGTACCTACGAGCAGTACTTC	CASSENLVGTYEQYF
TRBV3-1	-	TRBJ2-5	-	TGTGCCAGCAGCCACCGAGGGTCAGGTCAAGAGACCCAGTACTTC	CASSHRGSGQETQYF
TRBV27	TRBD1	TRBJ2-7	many	TGTGCCAGTGGACCGGGACAGGGGATCTACGAGCAGTACTTC	CASGPGQGIYEQYF
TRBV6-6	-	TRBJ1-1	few	TGTGCCAGCAGTAAACGGGGACGGACGAACACTGAAGCTTTCTTT	CASSKRGRTNTEAFF
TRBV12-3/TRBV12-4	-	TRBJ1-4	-	TGTGCCAGCAGACCCTCAGGTTGGGGCGGGAATGAAAAACTGTTTTTT	CASRPSGWGGNEKLFF
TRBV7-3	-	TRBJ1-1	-	TGTGCCAGCAGCCCGGGGGGTGGGAGCACTGAAGCTTTCTTT	CASSPGGGSTEAFF
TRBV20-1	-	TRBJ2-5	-	TGCAGTGCTGGCCTTTCCCGGGAGACCCAGTACTTC	CSAGLSRETQYF
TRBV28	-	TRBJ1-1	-	TGTGCCAGCAGCCCTGCGACAGTGAGGAACACTGAAGCTTTCTTT	CASSPATVRNTEAFF
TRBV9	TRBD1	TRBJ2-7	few	TGTGCCAGCCAGCCCCGGGACAGGGGCTACGAGCAGTACTTC	CASQPRDRGYEQYF
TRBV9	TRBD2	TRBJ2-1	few	TGTGCCAGCAGTCCAGGTAGCGGGGTGGATGAGCAGTTCTTC	CASSPGSGVDEQFF
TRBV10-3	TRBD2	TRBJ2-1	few	TGTGCCATCAGTACCCTAGCGGGAGTAAACAATGAGCAGTTCTTC	CAISTLAGVNNEQFF
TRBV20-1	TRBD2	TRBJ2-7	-	TGCAGTGCTAGAGATATGGCGGGAGGGCGGTACGAGCAGTACTTC	CSARDMAGGRYEQYF
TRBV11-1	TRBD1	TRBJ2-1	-	TGTGCCAGCAGCGACCGGGACAGGGGGCACAATGAGCAGTTCTTC	CASSDRDRGHNEQFF
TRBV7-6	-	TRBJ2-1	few	TGTGCCAGCAGCGGCGTGGGGTCCTACAATGAGCAGTTCTTC	CASSGVGSYNEQFF
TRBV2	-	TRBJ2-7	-	TGTGCCACCTCTGTCTCCTACGAGCAGTACTTC	CATSVSYEQYF
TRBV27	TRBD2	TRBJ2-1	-	TGTGCCAGCAGTCCGCCGGGGCGGGAGGTGAATGAGCAGTTCTTC	CASSPPGREVNEQFF
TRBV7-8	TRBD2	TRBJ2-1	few	TGTGCCAGCAGCTTAGGAGGGACTATTGGGGGTGAGCAGTTCTTC	CASSLGGTIGGEQFF
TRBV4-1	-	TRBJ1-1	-	TGCGCCAGCAGCCAAGTTTCCCGCACTCCTGAAGCTTTCTTT	CASSQVSRTPEAFF
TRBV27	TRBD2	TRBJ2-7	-	TGTGCCAGCAGTTTCTCGCGGGAGTACGAGCAGTACTTC	CASSFSREYEQYF
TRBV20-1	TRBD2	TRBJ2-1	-	TGCAGTGCCTTGGGACTAGCGGGGATCTACAATGAGCAGTTCTTC	CSALGLAGIYNEQFF
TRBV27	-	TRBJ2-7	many	TGTGCCAGCAGTGACCTCTACGAGCAGTACTTC	CASSDLYEQYF
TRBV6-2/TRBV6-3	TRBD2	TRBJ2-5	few	TGTGCCACTACGACTAGCGGGAGGGAGACCCAGTACTTC	CATTTSGRETQYF
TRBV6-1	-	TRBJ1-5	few	TGTGCCAGCGTCGGACACTTTAGCAATCAGCCTCAGCATTTT	CASVGHFSNQPQHF
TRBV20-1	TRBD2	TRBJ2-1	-	TGCAGTGCTGTCCCCGCTAGCGGGATCAACTACAATGAGCAGTTCTTC	CSAVPASGINYNEQFF
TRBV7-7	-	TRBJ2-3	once	TGTGCCAGCAGCTCAAAACCGGGACCGGGAGATACGCAGTATTTT	CASSSKPGPGDTQYF
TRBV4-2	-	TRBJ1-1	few	TGTGCCAGCAGCCAAGGAGGGCGGAGTGAAGCTTTCTTT	CASSQGGRSEAFF
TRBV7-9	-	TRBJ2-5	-	TGTGCCAGCAGCATTAGCGGATTAATCGGTAATGAGCAGTACTTC	CASSISGLIGNEQYF
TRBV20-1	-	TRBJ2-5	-	TGCAGTGCTAGAGTAAGACGGGATCAAGAGACCCAGTACTTC	CSARVRRDQETQYF
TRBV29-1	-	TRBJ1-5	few	TGCAGCGTGATGGACAGAAATCAGCCCCAGCATTTT	CSVMDRNQPQHF
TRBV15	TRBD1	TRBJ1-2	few	TGTGCCACCAGCAGACCGAGGGGGCTGGGTGGCTACACCTTC	CATSRPRGLGGYTF
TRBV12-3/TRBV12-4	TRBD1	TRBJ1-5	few	TGTGCCAGCAGCCCACAGGGGATGGGGGGCAATCAGCCCCAGCATTTT	CASSPQGMGGNQPQHF
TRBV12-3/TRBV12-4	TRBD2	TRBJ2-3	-	TGTGCCAGCAGTTTGGCTAAAGGACTAGCAACAGATACGCAGTATTTT	CASSLAKGLATDTQYF
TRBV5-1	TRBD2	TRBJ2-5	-	TGCGCCAGCAGCTTGGCCGGGCGGGAGGGACTGGAACGTTCCTACAATGAGCAGTACTTC	CASSLAGREGLERSYNEQYF
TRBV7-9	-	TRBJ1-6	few	TGTGCCAGCAGCTTATGGGATATCTATAATTCACCCCTCCACTTT	CASSLWDIYNSPLHF
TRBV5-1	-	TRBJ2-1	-	TGCGCCAGCAGAAGGACAGCCTACAATGAGCAGTTCTTC	CASRRTAYNEQFF
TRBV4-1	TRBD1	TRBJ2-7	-	TGCGCCAGCAGCCAAGACAGGGGGCAAAGATACGAGCAGTACTTC	CASSQDRGQRYEQYF
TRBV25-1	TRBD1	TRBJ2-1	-	TGTGCCAGCAGATCCGGGACAGGGCTCTACAATGAGCAGTTCTTC	CASRSGTGLYNEQFF
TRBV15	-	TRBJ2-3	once	TGTGCCACCAGCAGAGAAGGCAGGGAAGATACGCAGTATTTT	CATSREGREDTQYF
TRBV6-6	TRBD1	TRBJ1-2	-	TGTGCCAGCCAGGGGGGCTATGGCTACACCTTC	CASQGGYGYTF
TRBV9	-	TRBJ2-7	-	TGTGCCAGCAGCGTAGCGGGCACAACCTACGAGCAGTACTTC	CASSVAGTTYEQYF